This T cell receptor beta chain stems from a study of blood T cell repertoires in COVID-19. Study in general: There were acute and convalescent COVID-19 samples, and they came from the United States, Italy and Spain.

The length of the CDR3 is 12 residues. CDR1 MNHEY and CDR2 SVGEGT come from the germline V gene. V gave up 4 bases and J gave up 8 bases, with 11 bases separating them. In its sample, this clone was seen a few times. Produced via immunoSEQ multiplex PCR; TCRdb's table is partial and in-frame only. In the table there are roughly 260,000 clones, 87% of which are singletons. The sequenced sample was peripheral blood. This TCR was recovered from a woman aged 45 to 65 with acute or convalescent COVID-19. The chain joins TRBV6-2 or TRBV6-3 to TRBJ1-1; D is perhaps TRBD1 (6 bases). The CDR3 DNA follows: TGTGCCAGCAGTTCCCCTAGGGGGGAAGCTTTCTTT. As protein: CASSSPRGEAFF.